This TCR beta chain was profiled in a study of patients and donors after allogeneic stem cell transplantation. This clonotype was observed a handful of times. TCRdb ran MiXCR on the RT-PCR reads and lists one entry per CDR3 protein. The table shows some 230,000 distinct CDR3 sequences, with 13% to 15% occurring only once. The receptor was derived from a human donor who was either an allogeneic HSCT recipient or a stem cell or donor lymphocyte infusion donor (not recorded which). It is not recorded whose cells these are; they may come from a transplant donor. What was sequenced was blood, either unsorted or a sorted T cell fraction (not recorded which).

CDR3 protein: CASSYNREVGELFF. CDR3 in DNA: TGTGCCAGCTCTTACAACAGGGAAGTCGGGGAGCTGTTTTTT. V and J are TRBV18 and TRBJ2-2, with D perhaps TRBD1 (6 bases). There are 14 residues in the CDR3. Trimming pared 6 bases from V and 7 bases from J, leaving 15 bases between. Germline V lookup: CDR1 KGHSH, CDR2 LQKENI.